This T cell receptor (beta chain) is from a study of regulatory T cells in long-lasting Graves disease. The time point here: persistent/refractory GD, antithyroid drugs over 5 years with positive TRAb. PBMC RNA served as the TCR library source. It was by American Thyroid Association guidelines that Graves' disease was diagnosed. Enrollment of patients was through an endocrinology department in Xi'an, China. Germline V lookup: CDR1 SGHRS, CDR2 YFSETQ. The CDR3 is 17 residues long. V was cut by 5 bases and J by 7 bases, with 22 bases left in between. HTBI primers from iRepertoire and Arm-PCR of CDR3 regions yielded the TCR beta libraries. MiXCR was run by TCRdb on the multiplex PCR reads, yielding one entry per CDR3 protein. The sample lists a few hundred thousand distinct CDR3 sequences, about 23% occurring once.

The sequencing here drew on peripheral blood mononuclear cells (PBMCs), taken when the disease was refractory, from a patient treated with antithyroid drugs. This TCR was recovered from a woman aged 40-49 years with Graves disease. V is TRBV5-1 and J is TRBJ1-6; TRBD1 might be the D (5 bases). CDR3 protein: CASSDGGTSPRNSPLHF. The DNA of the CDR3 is TGCGCCAGCAGTGATGGGGGGACCTCGCCAAGGAATTCACCCCTCCACTTT.